The clone carrying this T cell receptor (beta chain) has ten or more counts. Priming with a constant-region primer yielded TCR beta cDNA from about 500 ng total RNA. Each TCR beta library was derived from three nested multiplex PCR rounds that employed slightly modified ARM-PCR. TCRdb re-derived calls from the multiplex PCR reads in MiXCR, one entry per CDR3 protein. The table lists around 100,000 distinct CDR3 sequences, more than 65% of them singletons. The sample belongs to a study of tumor-infiltrating lymphocytes in primary liver carcinoma. Extraction of RNA together with DNA used roughly 20-33 mg of unsorted bulk tissue. The TCR was taken from a woman aged 60-70 years with primary liver carcinoma and hepatitis B virus infection. Source material: liver tumor tissue from sampling region 2. Noted subset: tumor region T2, inferior pole.

CDR3 bases: TGCGCCAGCAGCCTGGGGGATACGCAGTATTTT. Protein: CASSLGDTQYF. The rearrangement uses TRBV5-1 and TRBJ2-3; D unclear. This CDR3 has 11 amino acids. Germline V gives CDR1 SGHRS, CDR2 YFSETQ. V was clipped by 4 bases and J by 6 bases, with 6 bases between them.